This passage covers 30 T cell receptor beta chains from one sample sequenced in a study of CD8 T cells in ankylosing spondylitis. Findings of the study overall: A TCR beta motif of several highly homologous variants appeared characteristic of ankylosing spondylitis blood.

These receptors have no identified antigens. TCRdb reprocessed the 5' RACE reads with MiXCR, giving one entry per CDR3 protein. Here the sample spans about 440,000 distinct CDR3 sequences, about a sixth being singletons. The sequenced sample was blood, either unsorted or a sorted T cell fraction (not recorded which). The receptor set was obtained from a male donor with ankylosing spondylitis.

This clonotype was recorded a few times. The CDR3 loop is CSAREDKGEGTEAFF. DNA for the CDR3: TGCAGTGCTAGAGAGGATAAAGGGGAAGGCACTGAAGCTTTCTTT. The gene calls are TRBV20-1 and TRBJ1-1; possibly TRBD1 for D (5 bases). In germline, CDR1 is DFQATT, CDR2 SNEGSKA (reference sequence). The CDR3 runs 15 residues. V was shortened by 0 bases and J by 4 bases, with 15 bases between the two germline ends.

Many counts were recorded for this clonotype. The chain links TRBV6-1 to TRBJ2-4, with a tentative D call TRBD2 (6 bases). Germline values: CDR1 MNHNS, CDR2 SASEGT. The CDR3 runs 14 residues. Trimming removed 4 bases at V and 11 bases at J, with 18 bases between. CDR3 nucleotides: TGTGCCAGCAGTGGACTGCTGGGACTTAAGGTTCAGTACTTC. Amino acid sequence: CASSGLLGLKVQYF.

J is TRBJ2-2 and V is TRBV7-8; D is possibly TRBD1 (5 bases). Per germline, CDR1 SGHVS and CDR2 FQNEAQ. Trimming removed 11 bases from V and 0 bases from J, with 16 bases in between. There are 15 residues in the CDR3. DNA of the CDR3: TGTGCCGGACGGCTGGGGCCAACGAACACCGGGGAGCTGTTTTTT. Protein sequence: CAGRLGPTNTGELFF.

CDR3 in DNA: TGTGCCAGCAGCTTAGGGGCGGATATCGGCTACACCTTC. It is translated as CASSLGADIGYTF. The rearrangement links TRBV7-2 to TRBJ1-2; D is uncertain. Per germline, CDR1 SGHTA and CDR2 FQGNSA. CDR3 size: 13 residues. V gave up 1 base and J gave up 8 bases, with 11 bases separating them.

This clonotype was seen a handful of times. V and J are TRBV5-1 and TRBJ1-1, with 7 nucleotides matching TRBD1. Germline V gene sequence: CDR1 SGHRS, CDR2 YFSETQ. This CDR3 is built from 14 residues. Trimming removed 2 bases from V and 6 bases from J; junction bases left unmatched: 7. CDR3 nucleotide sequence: TGCGCCAGCAGCTTAGGGGGCGCTGGCGCTGAAGCTTTCTTT. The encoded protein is CASSLGGAGAEAFF. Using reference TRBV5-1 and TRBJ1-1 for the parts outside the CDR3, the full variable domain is KAGVTQTPRYLIKTRGQQVTLSCSPISGHRSVSWYQQTPGQGLQFLFEYFSETQRNKGNFPGRFSGRQFSNSRSEMNVSTLELGDSALYLCASSLGGAGAEAFFGQGTRLTVV.

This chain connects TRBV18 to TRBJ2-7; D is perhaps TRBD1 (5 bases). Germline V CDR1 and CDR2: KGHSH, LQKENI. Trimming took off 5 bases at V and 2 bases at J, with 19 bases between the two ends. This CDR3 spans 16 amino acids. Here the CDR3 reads CASSKAQDRLTYEQYF. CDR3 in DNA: TGTGCCAGCTCAAAGGCACAGGATCGGTTGACCTACGAGCAGTACTTC.

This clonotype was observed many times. The CDR3 nucleotides read TGTGCCAGCAGTTTATCGGGGTCGAGGGGCCAAGAGACCCAGTACTTC. This sequence encodes CASSLSGSRGQETQYF. This rearrangement joins TRBV12-3 or TRBV12-4 to TRBJ2-5; perhaps D is TRBD1 or TRBD2 (5 bases each). This CDR3 spans 16 amino acids. Trimming shortened V by 2 bases and J by 1 base, and 14 bases separated the two germline ends.

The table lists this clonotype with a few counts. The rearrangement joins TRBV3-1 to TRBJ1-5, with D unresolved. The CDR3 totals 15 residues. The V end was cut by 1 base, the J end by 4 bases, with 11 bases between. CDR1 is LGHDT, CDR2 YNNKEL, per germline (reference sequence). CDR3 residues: CASSQGSAQNQPQHF. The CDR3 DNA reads TGTGCCAGCAGCCAAGGGTCAGCTCAAAATCAGCCCCAGCATTTT.

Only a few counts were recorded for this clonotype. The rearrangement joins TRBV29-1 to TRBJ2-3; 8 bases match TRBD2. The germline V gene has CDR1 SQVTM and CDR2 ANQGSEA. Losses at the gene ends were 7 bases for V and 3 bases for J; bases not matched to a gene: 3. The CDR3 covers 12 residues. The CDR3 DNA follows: TGCAGCGGAACGGGGGGGACAGATACGCAGTATTTT. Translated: CSGTGGTDTQYF.

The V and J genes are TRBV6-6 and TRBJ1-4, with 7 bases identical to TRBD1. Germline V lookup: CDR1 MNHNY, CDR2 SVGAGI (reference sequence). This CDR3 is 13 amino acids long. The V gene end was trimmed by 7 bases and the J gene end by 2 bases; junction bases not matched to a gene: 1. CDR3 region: CASKDRTNEKLFF. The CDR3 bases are TGTGCCAGCAAGGACAGGACTAATGAAAAACTGTTTTTT.

The CDR3 is CSARGGGLAGVTQYF. Written as DNA, the CDR3 is TGCAGTGCTAGAGGGGGGGGACTAGCGGGAGTTACGCAGTATTTT. The genes are TRBV20-1 and TRBJ2-3, with TRBD2 matching 14 bases. Germline CDR1 reads DFQATT; CDR2 reads SNEGSKA (reference sequence). The J segment lost 8 bases and the V segment lost 1 base, leaving 5 bases of the junction unmatched. This CDR3 is 15 amino acids long.

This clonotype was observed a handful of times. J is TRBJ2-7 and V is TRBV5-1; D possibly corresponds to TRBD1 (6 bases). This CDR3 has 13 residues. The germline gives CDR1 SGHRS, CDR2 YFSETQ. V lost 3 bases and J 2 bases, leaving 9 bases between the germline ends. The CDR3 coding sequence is TGCGCCAGCAGCTCGGACAGTACCTACGAGCAGTACTTC. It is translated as CASSSDSTYEQYF.

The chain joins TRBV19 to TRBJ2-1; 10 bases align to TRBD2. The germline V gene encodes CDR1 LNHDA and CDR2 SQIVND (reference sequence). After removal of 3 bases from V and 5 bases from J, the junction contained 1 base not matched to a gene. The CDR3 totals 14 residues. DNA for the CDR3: TGTGCCAGTAGTATCGGACTAGCGGACAATGAGCAGTTCTTC. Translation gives CASSIGLADNEQFF.

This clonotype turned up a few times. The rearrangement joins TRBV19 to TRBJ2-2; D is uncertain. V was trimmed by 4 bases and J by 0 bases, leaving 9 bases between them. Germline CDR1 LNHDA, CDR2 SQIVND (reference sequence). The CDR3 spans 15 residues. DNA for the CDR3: TGTGCCAGTAGTAAGGTGGGAACGAACACCGGGGAGCTGTTTTTT. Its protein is CASSKVGTNTGELFF.

CDR3: CASSLSAPNYGYTF. DNA of the CDR3: TGTGCCAGCAGCTTATCAGCACCAAACTATGGCTACACCTTC. V and J are TRBV11-2 and TRBJ1-2; D is unresolved. Germline CDR1 reads SGHAT; CDR2 reads FQNNGV. The CDR3 loop spans 14 amino acids. The V end lost 2 bases, the J end lost 2 bases, and 9 bases lay between the germline ends.

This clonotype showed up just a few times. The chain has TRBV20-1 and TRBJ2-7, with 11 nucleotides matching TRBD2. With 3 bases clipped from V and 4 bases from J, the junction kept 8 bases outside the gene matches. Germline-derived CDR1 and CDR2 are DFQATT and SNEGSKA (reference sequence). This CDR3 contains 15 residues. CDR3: CSASPLAGGRYEQYF. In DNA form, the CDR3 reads TGCAGTGCTAGTCCCCTAGCGGGGGGTCGGTACGAGCAGTACTTC.

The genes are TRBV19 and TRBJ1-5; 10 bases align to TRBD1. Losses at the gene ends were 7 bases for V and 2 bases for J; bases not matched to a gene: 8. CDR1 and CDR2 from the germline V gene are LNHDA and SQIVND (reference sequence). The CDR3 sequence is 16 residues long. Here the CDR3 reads CASIPGQGTGNQPQHF. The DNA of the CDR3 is TGTGCCAGTATCCCGGGACAGGGGACGGGCAATCAGCCCCAGCATTTT.

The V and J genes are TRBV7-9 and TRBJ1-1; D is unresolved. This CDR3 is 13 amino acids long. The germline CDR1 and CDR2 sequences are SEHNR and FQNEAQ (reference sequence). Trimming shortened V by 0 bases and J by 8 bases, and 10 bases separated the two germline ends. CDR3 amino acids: CASSLARGVEAFF. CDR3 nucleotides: TGTGCCAGCAGCTTAGCGCGCGGGGTCGAAGCTTTCTTT.

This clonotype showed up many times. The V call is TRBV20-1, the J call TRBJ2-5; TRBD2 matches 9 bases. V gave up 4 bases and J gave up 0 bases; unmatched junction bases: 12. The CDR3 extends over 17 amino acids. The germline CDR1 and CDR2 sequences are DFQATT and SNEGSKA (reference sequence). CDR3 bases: TGCAGTGCTATTATAGCGGGGGCCCCTAAGAACCAAGAGACCCAGTACTTC. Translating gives CSAIIAGAPKNQETQYF.

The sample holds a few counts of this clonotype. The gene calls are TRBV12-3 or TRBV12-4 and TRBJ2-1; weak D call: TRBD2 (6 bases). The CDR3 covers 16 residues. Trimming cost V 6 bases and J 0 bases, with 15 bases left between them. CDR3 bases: TGTGCCAGCAGAGCGCGGGACGAATTCTCCTACAATGAGCAGTTCTTC. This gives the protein CASRARDEFSYNEQFF.

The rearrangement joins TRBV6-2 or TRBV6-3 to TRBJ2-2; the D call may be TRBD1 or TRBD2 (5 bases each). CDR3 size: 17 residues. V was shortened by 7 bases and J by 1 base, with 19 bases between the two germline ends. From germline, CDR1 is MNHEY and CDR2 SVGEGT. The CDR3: CASTLPLGAGNTGELFF. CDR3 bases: TGTGCCAGCACCCTACCACTAGGGGCCGGGAACACCGGGGAGCTGTTTTTT.

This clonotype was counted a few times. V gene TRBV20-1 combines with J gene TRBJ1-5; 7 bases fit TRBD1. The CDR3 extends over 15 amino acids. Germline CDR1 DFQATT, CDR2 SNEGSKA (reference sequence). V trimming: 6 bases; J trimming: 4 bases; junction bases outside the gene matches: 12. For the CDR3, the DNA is TGCAGTGCCCTTCAAGGGGACAGACTAAATCAGCCCCAGCATTTT. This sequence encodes CSALQGDRLNQPQHF.

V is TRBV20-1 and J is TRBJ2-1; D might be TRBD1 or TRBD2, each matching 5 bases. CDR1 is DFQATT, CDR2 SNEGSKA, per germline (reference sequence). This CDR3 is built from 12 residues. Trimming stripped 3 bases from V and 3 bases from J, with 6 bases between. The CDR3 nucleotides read TGCAGTGCTAGGGGGGACTACAATGAGCAGTTCTTC. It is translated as CSARGDYNEQFF.

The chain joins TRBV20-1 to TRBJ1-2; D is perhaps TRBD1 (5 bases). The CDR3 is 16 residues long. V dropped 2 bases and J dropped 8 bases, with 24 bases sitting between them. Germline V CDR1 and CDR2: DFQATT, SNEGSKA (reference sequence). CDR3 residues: CSARKQGLGFGYGYTF. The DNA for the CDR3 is TGCAGTGCTAGAAAGCAGGGTTTAGGTTTCGGCTACGGCTACACCTTC.

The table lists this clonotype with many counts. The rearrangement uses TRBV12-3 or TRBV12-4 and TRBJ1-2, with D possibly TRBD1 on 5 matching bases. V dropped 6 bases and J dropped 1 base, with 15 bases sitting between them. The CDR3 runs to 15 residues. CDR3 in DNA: TGTGCCAGCAGGAGGGACGGACTTTATAACTATGGCTACACCTTC. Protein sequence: CASRRDGLYNYGYTF.

For the CDR3, the DNA is TGTGCCAGCAGTGAAGGGGGTTGGGATACGCAGTATTTT. As protein: CASSEGGWDTQYF. The V and J genes are TRBV25-1 and TRBJ2-3; D may match TRBD1 or TRBD2 (5 bases each). CDR1 and CDR2 (germline): MGHDK, SYGVNS. The CDR3 consists of 13 residues. The V end was cut by 2 bases, the J end by 6 bases, with 9 bases between.

The DNA of the CDR3 is TGCAGCGTTGAAACTCAGGGGGCTCATGAAAAACTGTTTTTT. Translation: CSVETQGAHEKLFF. The chain couples TRBV29-1 to TRBJ1-4; 8 bases align to TRBD1. The length of the CDR3 is 14 residues. Germline V gives CDR1 SQVTM, CDR2 ANQGSEA. V lost 2 bases and J lost 6; bases outside the gene matches: 5.

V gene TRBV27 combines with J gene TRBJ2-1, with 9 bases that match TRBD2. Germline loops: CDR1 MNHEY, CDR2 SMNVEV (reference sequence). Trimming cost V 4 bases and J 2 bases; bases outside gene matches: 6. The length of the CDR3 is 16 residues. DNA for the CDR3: TGTGCCAGCAGTTCCTTTAGCGGGGGCGCCTACAATGAGCAGTTCTTC. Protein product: CASSSFSGGAYNEQFF.

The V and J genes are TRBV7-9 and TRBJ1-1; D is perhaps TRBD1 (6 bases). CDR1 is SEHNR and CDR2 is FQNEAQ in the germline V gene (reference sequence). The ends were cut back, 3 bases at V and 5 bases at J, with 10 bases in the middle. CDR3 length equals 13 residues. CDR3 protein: CASSFKGQTEAFF. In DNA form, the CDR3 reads TGTGCCAGCAGCTTTAAAGGACAGACTGAAGCTTTCTTT.

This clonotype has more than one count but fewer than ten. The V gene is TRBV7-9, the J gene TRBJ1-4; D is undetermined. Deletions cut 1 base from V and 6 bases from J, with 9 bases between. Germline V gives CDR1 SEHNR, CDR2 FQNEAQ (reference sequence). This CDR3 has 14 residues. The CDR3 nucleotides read TGTGCCAGCAGCTTAGGAGTAGAGTATGAAAAACTGTTTTTT. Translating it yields CASSLGVEYEKLFF. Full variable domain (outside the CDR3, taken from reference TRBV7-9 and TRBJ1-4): DTGVSQNPRHKITKRGQNVTFRCDPISEHNRLYWYRQTLGQGPEFLTYFQNEAQLEKSRLLSDRFSAERPKGSFSTLEIQRTEQGDSAMYLCASSLGVEYEKLFFGSGTQLSVL.